This passage covers 4 T cell receptor beta chains from one sample sequenced in a study of cytomegalovirus exposure and HLA in healthy donors. PCR was performed using 60 Vbeta and 13 Jbeta primers. Some clones are missing from TCRdb's copy, which holds only in-frame ones; the method was immunoSEQ multiplex PCR. The specimen's table records approximately 140,000 clones. Source material: PBMCs. The receptors were gathered from a woman aged 45-65 years in good health and CMV-seronegative.

This chain connects TRBV18 to TRBJ1-1, with 11 bases aligning to TRBD1. J lost 3 bases, V lost 8 bases, and 5 bases had no gene match. This CDR3 has 14 amino acids. The germline V gene encodes CDR1 KGHSH and CDR2 LQKENI. The CDR3 sequence is CASLRDRGDTEAFF. As DNA, the CDR3 is TGTGCCAGCCTCCGGGACAGGGGGGACACTGAAGCTTTCTTT.

The rearrangement uses TRBV5-6 and TRBJ1-2, with D perhaps matching TRBD1 (5 bases). The CDR3 consists of 14 residues. The V end was cut by 8 bases, the J end by 4 bases, with 18 bases between. Germline V gene data show CDR1 as SGHDT and CDR2 as YYEEEE. CDR3 loop: CASQAGGNSYGYTF. CDR3 DNA sequence: TGTGCCAGTCAGGCGGGGGGTAATTCCTATGGCTACACCTTC.

As for this clone: At the DNA level, this CDR3 is encoded by other sequences in the same sample as well. This chain uses TRBV18 with TRBJ2-7, with 10 bases lining up with TRBD1. V gave up 6 bases and J gave up 3 bases; unmatched junction bases: 8. The CDR3 consists of 15 residues. The V gene's germline CDR1 is KGHSH and CDR2 LQKENI. The CDR3 spells CASSPAGTGDYEQYF. DNA for the CDR3: TGTGCCAGCTCCCCCGCCGGGACAGGGGACTACGAGCAGTACTTC. Filled out from reference TRBV18 and TRBJ2-7, the complete variable domain reads NAGVMQNPRHLVRRRGQEARLRCSPMKGHSHVYWYRQLPEEGLKFMVYLQKENIIDESGMPKERFSAEFPKEGPSILRIQQVVRGDSAAYFCASSPAGTGDYEQYFGPGTRLTVT.

The chain links TRBV30 to TRBJ1-1, with unresolved D. V was shortened by 1 base and J by 0 bases, with 9 bases between the two germline ends. This CDR3 region has 14 residues. Germline-derived CDR1 and CDR2 are GTSNPN and SVGIG (reference sequence). CDR3 in amino acids: CAWSAHHMNTEAFF. The DNA for the CDR3 is TGTGCCTGGAGTGCTCATCACATGAACACTGAAGCTTTCTTT.